The T cell receptor (beta chain) under discussion was sequenced for a study of blood T cell repertoires in COVID-19. The cohort comprised adults aged roughly 18 to 95 years residing in around 25 US areas. Assay used: immunoSEQ multiplex PCR; TCRdb lists only in-frame clones, some missing. This sample carries 150,000 to 200,000 clones, roughly three quarters of them seen once, and the ten largest clones take around a sixth. The germline V and J ends were trimmed by 3 bases and 7 bases, with 13 bases remaining between them. The CDR3 covers 15 residues. Germline V gives CDR1 LNHDA, CDR2 SQIVND (reference sequence).

The receptor's source is a woman aged 45-59 years with acute COVID-19. The chain uses TRBV19 and TRBJ1-6; no definite D call. Specimen: PBMCs or T cells enriched from blood (not recorded which). The CDR3 DNA is TGTGCCAGTAGTATCAGTCAGGCGCGAAATTCACCCCTCCACTTT. This gives the protein CASSISQARNSPLHF.